The next 28 T cell receptor beta chains were all read from a single sample in a study of glioma-infiltrating T cells after dendritic cell vaccination. Time point indicated: after dendritic cell vaccination, including at tumor progression/relapse. TCRdb's copy holds only in-frame clones and misses some; the assay was immunoSEQ multiplex PCR. Among 55,000 to 75,000 clones listed, approximately 83% were seen once. The specimen comprised blood, sampled after dendritic cell vaccination. These receptors originate from a human donor with glioblastoma.

This chain uses TRBV5-4 with TRBJ1-4, with TRBD1 matching 9 bases. Germline V gene sequence: CDR1 SGHNT, CDR2 YYREEE (reference sequence). With V trimmed by 4 bases and J by 4 bases, 2 bases remained unmatched. The CDR3 sequence is 14 residues long. The CDR3: CASSRTGDNEKLFF. The CDR3 DNA sequence: TGTGCCAGCAGCAGGACAGGGGATAATGAAAAACTGTTTTTT.

Comment on this clone: The same CDR3 can be traced to other DNA sequences in this sample. The V and J genes are TRBV4-3 and TRBJ2-5, with TRBD2 matching 14 bases. The length of the CDR3 is 16 residues. CDR1 and CDR2 from the germline V gene are LGHNA and YSLEER. The V gene end was trimmed by 1 base and the J gene end by 5 bases; junction bases not matched to a gene: 3. CDR3 sequence (DNA): TGCGCCAGCAGCCAAGGACTAGCGGGGGGGCCGGAGACCCAGTACTTC. This sequence encodes CASSQGLAGGPETQYF.

V gene TRBV29-1 combines with J gene TRBJ1-2, with 12 bases fitting TRBD1. The V segment lost 4 bases and the J segment 7 bases; nucleotides outside the gene matches: 7. The CDR3 consists of 14 residues. Germline CDR1 is SQVTM and CDR2 is ANQGSEA. DNA of the CDR3: TGCAGCGTTGGGGGGACAGGGGGCTTTAGTGGCTACACCTTC. This gives the protein CSVGGTGGFSGYTF.

This chain connects TRBV5-1 to TRBJ2-1; the D is unclear. Per germline, CDR1 SGHRS and CDR2 YFSETQ. The CDR3 has 14 residues. The V end was cut by 3 bases, the J end by 0 bases, with 7 bases between. The CDR3 coding sequence is TGCGCCAGCAGCTCATTTAGCTCCTACAATGAGCAGTTCTTC. Translating gives CASSSFSSYNEQFF. The full variable domain, in which reference TRBV5-1 and TRBJ2-1 provide the parts outside the CDR3, is KAGVTQTPRYLIKTRGQQVTLSCSPISGHRSVSWYQQTPGQGLQFLFEYFSETQRNKGNFPGRFSGRQFSNSRSEMNVSTLELGDSALYLCASSSFSSYNEQFFGPGTRLTVL.

The genes are TRBV6-1 and TRBJ1-2, with D perhaps matching TRBD1 (6 bases). The CDR3 loop spans 13 amino acids. CDR1 is MNHNS and CDR2 is SASEGT in the germline V gene. The ends were cut back, 6 bases at V and 5 bases at J, with 13 bases in the middle. CDR3 nucleotides: TGTGCCAGCAGCCGGACAGACGGTTATGGCTACACCTTC. Protein product: CASSRTDGYGYTF.

The J gene is TRBJ1-2, the V gene TRBV5-1, with a possible D match to TRBD1 (6 bases). The CDR3 runs 14 residues. Deletions cut 1 base from V and 0 bases from J, with 7 bases between. The germline V gene has CDR1 SGHRS and CDR2 YFSETQ. The CDR3 is CASSLTGTNYGYTF. The DNA for the CDR3 is TGCGCCAGCAGCTTGACAGGGACTAACTATGGCTACACCTTC.

This clone was recorded once. V gene TRBV5-4 combines with J gene TRBJ2-5, with a possible D match to TRBD1 (5 bases). The DNA end is a closer match to TRBJ2-7, so the J assignment may be wrong. Germline V CDR1 and CDR2: SGHNT, YYREEE (reference sequence). The CDR3 extends over 15 amino acids. DNA of the CDR3: TGTGCCAGCAGCTCAGAAGGGGCCGCGTTGTACGAGCAGTACTTC. Translating it yields CASSSEGAALYEQYF.

This chain joins TRBV4-1 and TRBJ2-1, with TRBD2 matching 14 bases. V lost 4 bases, J lost 7 bases, and 3 bases stayed unmatched. This CDR3 is 15 amino acids long. Germline V CDR1 and CDR2: MGHRA, YSYEKL. CDR3 DNA sequence: TGCGCCAGCAGCCTCGGACTAGCGGGGGGAAATGAGCAGTTCTTC. Translated, it gives CASSLGLAGGNEQFF.

The chain uses TRBV7-9 and TRBJ1-2; TRBD1 matches at 7 bases. CDR1 is SEHNR and CDR2 is FQNEAQ in the germline V gene (reference sequence). The CDR3 extends over 15 amino acids. Trimming took 3 bases from V and 1 from J; bases not matched to a gene: 5. The CDR3 bases are TGTGCCAGCAGCTTCGGGACAGTTAATAACTATGGCTACACCTTC. This translates into CASSFGTVNNYGYTF.

V and J are TRBV5-5 and TRBJ2-7, with 7 nucleotides matching TRBD1. With V trimmed by 4 bases and J by 5 bases, 12 bases remained unmatched. There are 15 residues in the CDR3. The germline gives CDR1 SGHKS, CDR2 YYEKEE (reference sequence). The CDR3 DNA sequence: TGTGCCAGCAGCGCCAAAGACAGGGCTCTAGACGAGCAGTACTTC. Translation gives CASSAKDRALDEQYF.

This chain connects TRBV4-2 to TRBJ1-2; 8 bases match TRBD1. V lost 4 bases, J lost 10 bases, and 11 bases stayed unmatched. Germline V gives CDR1 LGHNA, CDR2 YNFKEQ. This CDR3 has 14 residues. CDR3 DNA: TGTGCCAGCAGCCCAATGACAGGGGCCGCGTTCTACACCTTC. Protein sequence: CASSPMTGAAFYTF.

The CDR3 spells CASRSNSQWTEAFF. CDR3 sequence (DNA): TGTGCCAGCAGGTCTAACAGCCAATGGACTGAAGCTTTCTTT. The rearrangement links TRBV11-2 to TRBJ1-1; unclear D gene. V was cut by 6 bases and J by 5 bases, with 16 bases left in between. Germline CDR1 and CDR2: SGHAT and FQNNGV. CDR3 length: 14 amino acids.

The chain links TRBV4-1 to TRBJ2-5, with 8 bases matching TRBD2. The germline V gene has CDR1 MGHRA and CDR2 YSYEKL. There are 15 residues in the CDR3. The trim removed 8 bases at V and 4 bases at J, leaving 12 bases unmatched. The CDR3 region is CASSARAGGGETQYF. The CDR3 nucleotides are TGCGCCAGCTCTGCTAGGGCGGGAGGAGGAGAGACCCAGTACTTC.

This CDR3 is CASSSRPAGENTGELFF. Here the CDR3 DNA reads TGCGCCAGCAGCTCTAGACCAGCGGGAGAGAACACCGGGGAGCTGTTTTTT. The chain recombines TRBV5-1 with TRBJ2-2, with 8 bases matching TRBD2. Germline assignment: CDR1 SGHRS and CDR2 YFSETQ. This CDR3 is built from 17 residues. The V and J ends lost 3 bases and 1 base, in that order; junction bases with no gene match: 8.

This chain joins TRBV30 and TRBJ1-6, with no clear D. Germline assignment: CDR1 GTSNPN and CDR2 SVGIG (reference sequence). Trimming removed 5 bases from V and 0 bases from J, with 8 bases in between. This CDR3 contains 14 residues. CDR3 DNA sequence: TGTGCCTGGGCACTTAGCTCCTATAATTCACCCCTCCACTTT. It codes for CAWALSSYNSPLHF.

The chain recombines TRBV11-2 with TRBJ1-6; perhaps TRBD1 as D (6 bases). In germline, CDR1 is SGHAT, CDR2 FQNNGV. CDR3 length: 15 amino acids. Trimming cost V 3 bases and J 5 bases, with 11 bases left between them. CDR3 bases: TGTGCCAGCAGCTTGCGCAGGGACAATAATTCACCCCTCCACTTT. This encodes CASSLRRDNNSPLHF.

The rearrangement links TRBV5-1 to TRBJ2-7; TRBD1 matches 7 bases. Trimming took 0 bases from V and 0 from J; bases not matched to a gene: 6. The CDR3 has 16 residues. CDR1 SGHRS and CDR2 YFSETQ come from the germline V gene. The CDR3 nucleotides are TGCGCCAGCAGCTTGGATGGGGACAGCTACTCCTACGAGCAGTACTTC. Protein: CASSLDGDSYSYEQYF.

The V and J genes are TRBV10-3 and TRBJ1-1; D is uncertain. CDR1 is ENHRY and CDR2 is SYGVKD in the germline V gene. V was pared by 7 bases and J by 2 bases, with 11 bases between. There are 13 residues in the CDR3. CDR3 nucleotides: TGTGCCATCAAAGGGCGGGTAAACACTGAAGCTTTCTTT. This gives the protein CAIKGRVNTEAFF.

This chain joins TRBV18 and TRBJ2-7; 9 nucleotides align to TRBD1. J gave up 5 bases and V 2 bases, and 7 bases lay outside the gene matches. This CDR3 is 15 amino acids long. The germline CDR1 and CDR2 sequences are KGHSH and LQKENI. CDR3 residues: CASSPARQGGNEQYF. Written as DNA, the CDR3 is TGTGCCAGCTCACCAGCTCGACAGGGGGGCAACGAGCAGTACTTC.

The chain recombines TRBV5-1 with TRBJ2-7; TRBD1 aligns across 7 bases. With 3 bases clipped from V and 1 base from J, the junction kept 7 bases outside the gene matches. This CDR3 has 15 amino acids. Per the germline V gene, CDR1 is SGHRS and CDR2 is YFSETQ. The CDR3: CASSSTRQGSYEQYF. The CDR3 nucleotides are TGCGCCAGCAGCTCAACCAGACAGGGATCCTACGAGCAGTACTTC.

The rearrangement uses TRBV11-2 and TRBJ2-3, with 9 bases identical to TRBD2. The junction had 7 bases not matched to a gene; V was cut back by 3 bases and J by 3 bases. Germline V CDR1 and CDR2: SGHAT, FQNNGV. CDR3 size: 16 residues. The DNA for the CDR3 is TGTGCCAGCAGCTTGAGCGGGACTAGCTCGACAGATACGCAGTATTTT. The encoded protein is CASSLSGTSSTDTQYF.

The chain carries TRBV15 and TRBJ2-3; 7 positions agree with TRBD1. The CDR3 spans 15 residues. The V gene's germline CDR1 is LNHNV and CDR2 YYDKDF (reference sequence). V dropped 3 bases and J dropped 0; count of bases not matched to a gene: 3. The chain's CDR3 is CATSSRGSSTDTQYF. The CDR3 DNA reads as TGTGCCACCAGCAGCAGGGGGTCTAGCACAGATACGCAGTATTTT.

This chain uses TRBV12-5 with TRBJ2-7; 7 nucleotides line up with TRBD1. V was clipped by 5 bases and J by 5 bases; unmatched bases: 12. This CDR3 has 15 amino acids. Germline V CDR1 and CDR2: LGHNT, FRNRAP. In DNA form, the CDR3 reads TGTGCTAGTGGTCGTCCCGGGACAGTGGCAGACGAGCAGTACTTC. Its translation is CASGRPGTVADEQYF.

The chain combines TRBV6-5 with TRBJ2-2, with TRBD1 as a possible D gene (6 bases). Germline V CDR1 and CDR2: MNHEY, SVGAGI. V was trimmed by 7 bases and J by 6 bases, leaving 9 bases between them. The CDR3 totals 12 residues. For the CDR3, the DNA is TGTGCCAGCAACAAGGGGGCCGGGGAGCTGTTTTTT. Translation: CASNKGAGELFF.

This sequence joins TRBV2 and TRBJ1-2; D might be TRBD1 (6 bases). Germline V gene lookup returns CDR1 SNHLY and CDR2 FYNNEI. This CDR3 contains 11 residues. V lost 7 bases, J lost 14 bases, and 17 bases lay in between. The CDR3 DNA is TGTGCCAGCAAGGGGGTGCCCCCTAGTACCTTC. This translates into CASKGVPPSTF.

J is TRBJ2-4 and V is TRBV5-1, with 8 bases that match TRBD1. The J segment lost 1 base and the V segment lost 4 bases, leaving 7 bases of the junction unmatched. CDR1 and CDR2 from the germline V gene are SGHRS and YFSETQ. The CDR3 loop spans 16 amino acids. The CDR3, as DNA: TGCGCCAGCAGCCTCCTGGACAGGGCGGCCAAAAACATTCAGTACTTC. This gives the protein CASSLLDRAAKNIQYF.

V gene TRBV9 combines with J gene TRBJ1-2; D might be TRBD1 (6 bases). The V end was cut by 3 bases, the J end by 3 bases, with 18 bases between. This CDR3 spans 16 amino acids. Germline values: CDR1 SGDLS, CDR2 YYNGEE. CDR3 loop: CASSARGGGKHYGYTF. The DNA of the CDR3 is TGTGCCAGCAGCGCCCGAGGGGGAGGGAAACACTATGGCTACACCTTC.

The chain is built from TRBV6-6 and TRBJ2-7; possibly TRBD1 for D (5 bases). V lost 11 bases, J lost 5 bases, and 16 bases lay in between. CDR1 MNHNY and CDR2 SVGAGI come from the germline V gene (reference sequence). This CDR3 comprises 12 residues. CDR3 bases: TGTGCCGCCTCGACCCTCAGGGACGAGCAGTACTTC. It encodes CAASTLRDEQYF.